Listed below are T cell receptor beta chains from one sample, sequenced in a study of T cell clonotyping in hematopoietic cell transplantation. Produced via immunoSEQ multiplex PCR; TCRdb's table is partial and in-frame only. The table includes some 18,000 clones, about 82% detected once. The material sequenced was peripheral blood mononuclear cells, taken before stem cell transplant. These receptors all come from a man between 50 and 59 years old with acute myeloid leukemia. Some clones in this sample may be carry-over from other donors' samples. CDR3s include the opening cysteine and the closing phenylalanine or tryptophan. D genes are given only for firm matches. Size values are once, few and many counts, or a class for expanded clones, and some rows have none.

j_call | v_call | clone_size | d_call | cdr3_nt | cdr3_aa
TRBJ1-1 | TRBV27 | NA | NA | TGTGCCAGCAGTTGGGTAGGGTCGTTGGCTGAAGCTTTCTTT | CASSWVGSLAEAFF
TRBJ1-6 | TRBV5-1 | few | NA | TGCGCCAGCAGCATTACAGGGAATCCACCCCTCCACTTT | CASSITGNPPLHF
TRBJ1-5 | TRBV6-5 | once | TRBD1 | TGTGCCAGCATCCCCGACAGGGTAGATCAGCCCCAGCATTTT | CASIPDRVDQPQHF
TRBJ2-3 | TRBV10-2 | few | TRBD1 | TGCGCCAGCAGTGAGGTCCCACAGGGGGCTGGCACAGATACGCAGTATTTT | CASSEVPQGAGTDTQYF
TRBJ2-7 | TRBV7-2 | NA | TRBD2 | TGTGCCAGCAGCTTAGTTCTAGCGGGGGGCTACGAGCAGTACTTC | CASSLVLAGGYEQYF
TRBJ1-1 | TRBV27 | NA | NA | TGTGCCAGCAGTCACAACCCGGACAGCTTCATGAACACTGAAGCTTTCTTT | CASSHNPDSFMNTEAFF
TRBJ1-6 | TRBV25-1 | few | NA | TGTGCCAGCAGTGCTCAGCCCTATAATTCACCCCTCCACTTT | CASSAQPYNSPLHF
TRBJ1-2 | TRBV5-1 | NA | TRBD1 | TGCGCCAGCAGCGTCGGAGGGGGCAGGAACTATGGCTACACCTTC | CASSVGGGRNYGYTF
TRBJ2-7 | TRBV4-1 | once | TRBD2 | TGCGCCAGCAGCCAAGATTCCGGGGGGTACTACGAGCAGTACTTC | CASSQDSGGYYEQYF
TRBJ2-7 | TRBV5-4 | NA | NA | TGTGCCAGCAGCCGGGACGGGAAAAACTACGAGCAGTACTTC | CASSRDGKNYEQYF
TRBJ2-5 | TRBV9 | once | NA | TGTGCCAGCAGCGTAGATGGGGCCAGTCTCGGAGAGACCCAGTACTTC | CASSVDGASLGETQYF
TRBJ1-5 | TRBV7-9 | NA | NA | TGTGCCAGCAGCTTAGGCAGTTGGAATCAGCCCCAGCATTTT | CASSLGSWNQPQHF
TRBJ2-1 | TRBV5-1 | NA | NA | TGCGCCAGCAGCACCCTGGTTGATGAGCAGTTCTTC | CASSTLVDEQFF
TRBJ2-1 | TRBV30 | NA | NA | TGTGCCTGGAGTCAGGACTCTCGAGGCTTCTTC | CAWSQDSRGFF
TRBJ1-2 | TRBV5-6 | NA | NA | TGTGCCAGCAGCTTTTTCACATCACGCCTTGGCTACACCTTC | CASSFFTSRLGYTF
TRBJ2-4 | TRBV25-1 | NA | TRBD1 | TGTGCCAGCAGGGACAGGGGTGTGGGCATTCAGTACTTC | CASRDRGVGIQYF
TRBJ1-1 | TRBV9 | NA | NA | TGTGCCAGCAGCGCGTCTCGGCGAACTGAAGCTTTCTTT | CASSASRRTEAFF
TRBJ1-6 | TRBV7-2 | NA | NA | TGTGCCAGCAGCTTCGGGGGTGTGGATTCACCCCTCCACTTT | CASSFGGVDSPLHF
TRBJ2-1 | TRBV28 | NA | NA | TGTGCCAGCAGCCCGTGGCAGGCGGACAATGAGCAGTTCTTC | CASSPWQADNEQFF
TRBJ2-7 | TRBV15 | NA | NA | TGTGCCACCAGCAGCAGACAGTCCAAGCGTCAGCAGTACTTC | CATSSRQSKRQQYF
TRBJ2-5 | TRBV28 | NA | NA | TGTGCCAGCAGTTCCCTCGCGGAGGGGCTTTTATGGGAGACCCAGTACTTC | CASSSLAEGLLWETQYF
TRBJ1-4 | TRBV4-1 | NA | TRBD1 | TGCGCCAGCAGCCAAGATGGGACAGGGGGTGAAAAACTGTTTTTT | CASSQDGTGGEKLFF
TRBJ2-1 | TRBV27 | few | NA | TGTGCCAGCAGTTTAAAGAGCTCCTACAATGAGCAGTTCTTC | CASSLKSSYNEQFF
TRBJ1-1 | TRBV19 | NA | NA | TGTGCCAGTAGTGCTGGCGGGAGAGGGGGAACTGAAGCTTTCTTT | CASSAGGRGGTEAFF
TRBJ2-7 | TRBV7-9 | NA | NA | TGTGCCAGCAGCTTTAACGGGGGTCTGGGCGAGCAGTACTTC | CASSFNGGLGEQYF
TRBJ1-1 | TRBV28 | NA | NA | TGTGCCAGCAGTTTGGTGGGCCGAGGGGCCGTAGCTTTCTTT | CASSLVGRGAVAFF
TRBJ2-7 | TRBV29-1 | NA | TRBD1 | TGCAGCGTTGAACTTACGACAGGGGAGGACTACGAGCAGTACTTC | CSVELTTGEDYEQYF